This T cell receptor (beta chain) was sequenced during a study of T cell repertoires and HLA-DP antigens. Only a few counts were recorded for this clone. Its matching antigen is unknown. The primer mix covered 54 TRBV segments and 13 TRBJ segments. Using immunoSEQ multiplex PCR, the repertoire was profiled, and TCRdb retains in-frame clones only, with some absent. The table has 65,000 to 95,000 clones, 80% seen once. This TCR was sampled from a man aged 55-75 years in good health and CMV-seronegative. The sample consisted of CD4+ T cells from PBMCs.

The CDR3 coding sequence is TGTGCCAGCGGCCGGACAGGGGGGGAGACCCAGTACTTC. It specifies CASGRTGGETQYF. The V and J genes are TRBV6-1 and TRBJ2-5; TRBD1 matches at 10 bases. The CDR3 is 13 residues long. The junction had 5 bases not matched to a gene; V was cut back by 8 bases and J by 5 bases. The germline V gene has CDR1 MNHNS and CDR2 SASEGT.